This T cell receptor (beta chain) is drawn from a study of T cells in Graves' hyperthyroidism and ophthalmopathy (dated by TCRdb to about 2019). Regarding the study in general: Peripheral blood was collected at initial diagnosis, before any treatment. After blood sampling, hyperthyroidism patients were treated with methimazole at a starting dose of 30 mg daily, and ophthalmopathy patients were treated with high-dose intravenous methylprednisolone. Thyroid tissue and blood T-cell repertoires from about six Graves' hyperthyroidism patients were also compared in the study. The 75 to 100 discovery patients were randomly divided into training and test sets at a 7:3 ratio. To identify distinguishing TCR V-J signatures, a discovery cohort of some 100 patients was used, comprising 40 to 45 with Graves' ophthalmopathy and some 57 with stable Graves' hyperthyroidism. An independent validation cohort of around 20 hyperthyroidism patients and over 15 patients who later progressed to ophthalmopathy tested prospective prediction of ophthalmopathy. The paper reports TCR Vbeta CDR3 sequencing of 130 to 150 peripheral blood samples: some 44 ophthalmopathy, under 85 hyperthyroidism and about 17 progressor patients.

Spanning cysteine to phenylalanine, the CDR3 consists of 13 amino acids. The sequence is cut down to CDR3 DNA, 39 bases in frame from base 1. Relative to germline, V is 6 bases shorter and J is 0 bases shorter, with 11 bases between their ends. Reading the germline V gene (reference sequence) gives CDR1 DFQATT and CDR2 SNEGSKA. This clonotype was seen at least ten times. The antigen this receptor binds is unknown. The sample holds no much larger clone one base away, and base qualities are not on file. What the work shows at the level of the full study, not this receptor alone: Sample size was not statistically predetermined, and blinding of investigators to group allocation was not performed. During validation, the model predicted progression to ophthalmopathy a median of around six months ahead of onset, with roughly 65% sensitivity and more than 72% specificity. Most expanded thyroid clonotypes (frequency above 0.001) were also detected in blood, suggesting blood repertoires may reflect thyroid immune responses. In cross-validation, a model built on a 13 V-J signature told ophthalmopathy apart from stable hyperthyroidism with 85% to 90% sensitivity and about 81% specificity, and in testing the same model reached 80%/75%.

Amplification of TCR beta CDR3 regions was carried out from RNA transcripts. The first round of RT-PCR for the TCR CDR3 was performed with the HTBI primer set and the Qiagen OneStep RT-PCR kit. The libraries were constructed in a second round of multiplex PCR and then size-selected and purified. Paired-end sequencing of the libraries was performed with 100 bp reads on an Illumina HiSeq2000. For the original study's pipeline: SOAPnuke was used to process the raw data, with reads discarded if the reads contained adapters or uncalled bases, had a mean Phred below 15, or lacked an exact constant-primer or identifier match. High-quality paired reads were merged with COPE v1.2.5, and unique nucleotide sequences were defined as clonotypes. Clonotypes were aligned to IMGT TRBV, TRBD and TRBJ reference segments using MiTCR v1.1. Only V-J combinations with frequency above 0.0001, covering about 99% of repertoires, were analysed. A TCS score was defined as the ratio between F50 (clonal expansion) and ExV (chaos), using BLOSUM62-based TCRdist between CDR3 peptides within each V-J. Welch's t-statistics and random forest reduced just over 500 V-J features to about 12, which were used in a naive Bayes classifier (R e1071). The raw public data were reprocessed by TCRdb itself: fastp quality trimming at Q25, MiXCR clonotype calling, in-frame beta chains only. Identical CDR3 proteins give one entry, which carries the most common genes and DNA. The V and J calls reflect TCRdb's pipeline rather than the authors' work. The sample has 500,000 to 800,000 distinct CDR3 sequences on record, approximately 15% of them singletons. The ten largest clones represent 9.5% to 15% of the sample.

Ophthalmopathy patients had moderately to severely active disease, Clinical Activity Score of at least 3, NOSPECS grade of at least 4, and duration under 3 months. Exclusion was applied to patients with uncontrolled infections, other autoimmune diseases, pregnancy or lactation. Clinical symptoms, serum thyroxine and TRAb, thyroid ultrasound, and orbital computed tomography formed the basis for the diagnoses. PBMCs were isolated from 7.5 to 10 ml of fresh peripheral blood by Ficoll-Paque density gradient centrifugation. Total RNA was extracted using Trizol reagent, and RNA quality was assessed on an Agilent 2100 Bioanalyzer.

This chain joins TRBV20-1 to TRBJ1-1, with no confident D gene call. The sequencing sample was made of blood. This clonotype was sampled from a woman aged 50 to 65 with Graves' ophthalmopathy. Read as DNA, the sequence is TGCAGTGCGGATGGCAGCATGAACACTGAAGCTTTCTTT. This sequence encodes CSADGSMNTEAFF.